The clone carrying this TCR beta chain was seen a single time. This sample was included in a study of T cell changes during pregnancy in multiple sclerosis. Method: immunoSEQ multiplex PCR; TCRdb's copy keeps in-frame clones and lacks some. The data hold 65,000 to 85,000 clones, with approximately 93% observed a single time. Germline CDR1 SGHVS, CDR2 FQNEAQ. The CDR3 runs to 16 residues. V gave up 1 base and J gave up 5 bases; unmatched junction bases: 9. The sequences come from CD4+ T cells from peripheral blood mononuclear cells, collected after pregnancy. The origin of this receptor is a female donor with multiple sclerosis, enrolled in a pregnancy study. The chain links TRBV7-8 to TRBJ2-3; 7 nucleotides line up with TRBD2. The CDR3 nucleotides are TGTGCCAGCAGCTTAGTTACCCGACTAGCTGGAGATACGCAGTATTTT. Protein sequence: CASSLVTRLAGDTQYF.